This T cell receptor beta chain emerged from a study of patients and donors after allogeneic stem cell transplantation. This clonotype was detected a few times. From the RT-PCR reads, TCRdb called clonotypes with MiXCR, one entry per CDR3 protein. The repertoire holds about a million distinct CDR3 sequences, about a sixth seen once, with around 6% in the top ten. There are 16 residues in the CDR3. The germline gives CDR1 MNHNS, CDR2 SASEGT. Trimming took 7 bases from V and 1 from J, leaving 19 bases between them. The sequencing input was blood, either unsorted or a sorted T cell fraction (not recorded which). The V call is TRBV6-1, the J call TRBJ2-5; a possible D gene is TRBD1 (5 bases). The clonotype was recovered from a human donor who was either an allogeneic HSCT recipient or a stem cell or donor lymphocyte infusion donor (not recorded which). It is not recorded whose cells these are; they may come from a transplant donor. DNA for the CDR3: TGTGCCAGCACCGAACAGGTCCTCCAGGCCCAAGAGACCCAGTACTTC. Amino acids: CASTEQVLQAQETQYF.